This section outlines one T cell receptor (beta chain) sequence together with its context. This clonotype was seen more than once but under ten times. The target of this receptor is not known. Base quality data are lacking; no much larger clone is found one base away. CDR1 and CDR2 are drawn from the germline V gene (reference sequence): DFQATT, SNEGSKA. V and J are truncated by 3 bases and 0 bases respectively, leaving an intervening sequence of 15 bases. Its CDR3 holds 16 amino acids, cysteine through phenylalanine. Only CDR3 DNA remains: 48 bases, in frame from the first base. This sample's time point label indicates: newly diagnosed GD, antithyroid drugs for less than 3 months. For both TCR sequencing and RNA sequencing, RNA was extracted from PBMCs in TRIzol. The diagnosis of Graves' disease was made according to American Thyroid Association guidelines. Recruitment of patients was carried out at an endocrinology department in Xi'an, China. Each patient gave 7 to 9.5 milliliters of peripheral blood, collected in an EDTA anticoagulant tube. PBMCs were isolated by Ficoll Paque Plus density gradient separation without further T cell sorting. An Agilent 2100 Bioanalyzer and agarose gel were used to check RNA quality, and a NanoDrop 2000 was used to measure RNA concentration.

This entry is derived from a study of regulatory T cells in long-lasting Graves disease (dated by TCRdb to about 2021). About the full investigation: In the newly diagnosed Graves' disease group, patients had been taking antithyroid drugs for less than 3 months. Persistent Graves' disease patients were compared with newly diagnosed Graves' disease patients by peripheral blood TCR sequencing and RNA sequencing. The study took place in China and was registered as a clinical trial. A total of roughly 35 samples underwent TCR sequencing: about 13 from persistent and roughly 20 from newly diagnosed Graves' disease patients. General conclusions and limits of the study: TRBV28, TRBJ1-2 and TRBJ2-5 were preferentially used in persistent disease, while TRBV20-1 and TRBJ2-1 were favored in newly diagnosed disease. The study examined only peripheral blood because the primary lesion, thyroid tissue, could not be accessed. The authors noted that the small sample size was a limitation that may lower accuracy. Persistent Graves' disease patients showed lower TCR Shannon entropy and fewer highly expanded clones than newly diagnosed patients, suggesting clonal expansion. Sequencing and analysis were restricted to the TCR beta chain. Persistent patients shared more public clonotypes among themselves (2,741) than newly diagnosed patients did (over 900).

The method was multiplex PCR. Sequencer: Illumina HiSeq 4000. To build TCR beta libraries, CDR3 regions were amplified by Arm-PCR using iRepertoire HTBI primers. Gel purification was performed on PCR products prior to sequencing. Turning to the authors' computational methods: Gene usage analysis of CDR3 amino acid clonotypes used the 62 TRBV and 12 to 15 TRBJ segments found across samples. Filtered high-quality paired reads were merged into contigs using COPE and FqMerger. BLAST was used to align contigs to the IMGT TRBV, TRBD and TRBJ reference genes, and CDR3 was defined following IMGT. Clonotypes above 0.1% frequency were classified as highly expanded clones. Shannon entropy was used to measure repertoire diversity, and the Gini coefficient was used to measure V-J evenness. Public clonotypes were defined as clonotypes shared by more than one individual. TCRdb trimmed public reads at Q25 via fastp, called clones via MiXCR and kept in-frame beta chains. Rows with one shared CDR3 protein collapse into an entry with the most common genes and DNA. These V and J calls rely on TCRdb rather than the paper's analysis. The sample table shows approximately 400,000 distinct CDR3 sequences, and less than 20% are seen once. The ten largest clones capture 22% of the sample.

Sequencing was performed on peripheral blood mononuclear cells (PBMCs), taken at new diagnosis, from a patient treated with antithyroid drugs. The TCR originated in a female donor with Graves disease. The chain is encoded by TRBV20-1 joined to TRBJ2-1; the D gene is perhaps TRBD1, on 5 matching bases. In nucleotide form, the sequence is TGCAGTGCTAGGTTGGCCCAGGGTACCTCCTACAATGAGCAGTTCTTC. The translation is CSARLAQGTSYNEQFF.